These 26 T cell receptor beta chains were all obtained from the same sample, sequenced in a study of monozygotic twins with inflammatory bowel disease. TCRdb processed the 5' RACE reads again and assigns one entry to each CDR3 protein, with no DNA. The listing records fewer than 550,000 distinct CDR3 sequences. The sample comprised blood. The receptor set was obtained from a human donor with ulcerative colitis or Crohn's disease, or a healthy co-twin of an affected twin (not recorded which).

This rearrangement joins TRBV5-6 to TRBJ2-3; the TCRdb call, TRBD1, lacks DNA for checking. Germline V lookup: CDR1 SGHDT, CDR2 YYEEEE. The CDR3 contains 17 residues. The CDR3 sequence is CASSLAVVAGNMDTQYF.

The chain recombines TRBV28 with TRBJ2-1; the TRBD1 assignment by TCRdb is unverifiable without DNA. This CDR3 contains 14 residues. CDR1 and CDR2 from the germline V gene are MDHEN and SYDVKM. CDR3 loop: CASSSRQGINEQFF.

CDR3 protein: CASSRGISSLFF. J is TRBJ1-4 and V is TRBV12-3 or TRBV12-4. This CDR3 spans 12 amino acids.

The chain joins TRBV10-3 to TRBJ2-7. The germline CDR1 and CDR2 sequences are ENHRY and SYGVKD. CDR3 size: 14 residues. The CDR3: CAISESIGQNEQYF.

The V and J genes are TRBV28 and TRBJ2-1; TCRdb's D call, TRBD2, is unchecked because there is no DNA. The CDR3 is 14 residues long. Germline V CDR1 and CDR2: MDHEN, SYDVKM. CDR3 sequence: CASRRDSAFKEQFF.

This rearrangement joins TRBV6-2 or TRBV6-3 to TRBJ2-5; the TCRdb call, TRBD1, lacks DNA for checking. The CDR3 loop spans 14 amino acids. Germline lookup yields CDR1 MNHEY and CDR2 SVGEGT. The CDR3 loop is CASRTRPGQETQYF.

The V and J genes are TRBV30 and TRBJ2-3; TCRdb designates TRBD1, a call that cannot be tested without DNA. The germline V gene has CDR1 GTSNPN and CDR2 SVGIG (reference sequence). The CDR3 is 14 amino acids. The CDR3: CAWDIGGAGDTQYF.

The chain links TRBV12-3 or TRBV12-4 to TRBJ2-5; without DNA, the TCRdb call of TRBD1 cannot be checked. CDR3 length: 14 amino acids. This CDR3 is CASTQGQAQETQYF.

This chain joins TRBV6-6 and TRBJ1-5; the D call of TRBD1 rests on TCRdb alone, since no DNA is present to check it. CDR1 MNHNY and CDR2 SVGAGI come from the germline V gene (reference sequence). This CDR3 has 13 amino acids. The CDR3: CASSPTGNQPQHF.

This chain joins TRBV5-6 and TRBJ2-7. The CDR3 runs to 16 residues. Germline V gives CDR1 SGHDT, CDR2 YYEEEE. CDR3 sequence reads: CASSPWTFSSSYEQYF. The full variable domain, completed using reference TRBV5-6 and TRBJ2-7, is DAGVTQSPTHLIKTRGQQVTLRCSPKSGHDTVSWYQQALGQGPQFIFQYYEEEERQRGNFPDRFSGHQFPNYSSELNVNALLLGDSALYLCASSPWTFSSSYEQYFGPGTRLTVT.

The gene calls are TRBV30 and TRBJ1-2. The germline V gene has CDR1 GTSNPN and CDR2 SVGIG (reference sequence). The CDR3 loop spans 13 amino acids. This CDR3 is CAWKGIYNYGYTF.

The rearrangement joins TRBV12-3 or TRBV12-4 to TRBJ1-3. The CDR3 covers 17 residues. The chain's CDR3 is CASSFGTSAFSGNTIYF.

The chain is built from TRBV19 and TRBJ1-5. CDR1 LNHDA and CDR2 SQIVND come from the germline V gene (reference sequence). The CDR3 spans 13 residues. The CDR3 loop reads CASSILRGQPQHF.

The chain has TRBV5-1 and TRBJ2-1. This CDR3 comprises 14 residues. The germline V gene has CDR1 SGHRS and CDR2 YFSETQ. CDR3 loop: CASLLGDTYNEQFF.

The J gene is TRBJ2-3, the V gene TRBV7-9; TCRdb outputs TRBD1, but without DNA this stays unchecked. This CDR3 spans 15 amino acids. Germline V gene data show CDR1 as SEHNR and CDR2 as FQNEAQ (reference sequence). The CDR3 loop is CASSLVAGMTDTQYF.

V is TRBV9 and J is TRBJ2-1; as DNA is missing, the TRBD1 call by TCRdb cannot be tested. The CDR3 has 14 amino acids. In germline, CDR1 is SGDLS, CDR2 YYNGEE. This CDR3 is CASSPQGTGNEQFF. Based on the CDR3 plus reference TRBV9 and TRBJ2-1, the full variable domain is DSGVTQTPKHLITATGQRVTLRCSPRSGDLSVYWYQQSLDQGLQFLIQYYNGEERAKGNILERFSAQQFPDLHSELNLSSLELGDSALYFCASSPQGTGNEQFFGPGTRLTVL.

The chain links TRBV5-1 to TRBJ2-3. Germline CDR1 is SGHRS and CDR2 is YFSETQ. CDR3 length: 15 amino acids. CDR3 amino acids: CASSSHARSTDTQYF.

Here the CDR3 reads CSARDLTGTNTGELFF. This chain uses TRBV20-1 with TRBJ2-2; TCRdb reports TRBD1, a call that lacks DNA to check it against. The CDR3 covers 16 residues. Germline V gene lookup returns CDR1 DFQATT and CDR2 SNEGSKA (reference sequence).

The chain carries TRBV12-3 or TRBV12-4 and TRBJ2-1; checking the TCRdb D call of TRBD2 is not possible without DNA. The CDR3 has 16 amino acids. CDR3 protein: CASSFASGDPSNEQFF.

The genes are TRBV6-1 and TRBJ1-2. In germline, CDR1 is MNHNS, CDR2 SASEGT. The CDR3 totals 13 residues. CDR3 protein: CASSGNYGYGYTF.

The genes are TRBV7-2 and TRBJ1-2. The CDR3 runs to 15 residues. Germline assignment: CDR1 SGHTA and CDR2 FQGNSA. The CDR3 sequence: CASSLAARGLSGYTF. The complete variable domain, with remaining parts taken from reference TRBV7-2 and TRBJ1-2, reads GAGVSQSPSNKVTEKGKDVELRCDPISGHTALYWYRQSLGQGLEFLIYFQGNSAPDKSGLPSDRFSAERTGGSVSTLTIQRTQQEDSAVYLCASSLAARGLSGYTFGSGTRLTVV.

The CDR3 spells CASSQDDHGYTF. V and J are TRBV4-3 and TRBJ1-2. Germline loops: CDR1 LGHNA, CDR2 YSLEER. The CDR3 totals 12 residues.

V and J are TRBV27 and TRBJ1-2. CDR1 MNHEY and CDR2 SMNVEV come from the germline V gene (reference sequence). CDR3 size: 13 residues. CDR3 loop: CASSVRGRSGYTF.

The chain is built from TRBV4-3 and TRBJ2-3; the TRBD2 assignment by TCRdb is unverifiable without DNA. Germline-derived CDR1 and CDR2 are LGHNA and YSLEER. The CDR3 runs 13 residues. This CDR3 reads CASSPIRGDTQYF.

The CDR3 protein is CASSPKEALGTGSYGYTF. This chain uses TRBV9 with TRBJ1-2; the D call of TRBD1 rests on TCRdb alone, since no DNA is present to check it. Looked up from germline, CDR1 is SGDLS and CDR2 is YYNGEE. This CDR3 comprises 18 residues.

The CDR3 protein is CASSPMVHSYNEQFF. V and J are TRBV18 and TRBJ2-1. From germline, CDR1 is KGHSH and CDR2 LQKENI. The CDR3 totals 15 residues.